The clone carrying this T cell receptor beta chain has a single count. Amplification used 60 Vbeta primers and 13 Jbeta primers. Using immunoSEQ multiplex PCR, the repertoire was profiled, and TCRdb retains in-frame clones only, with some absent. This table holds 220,000 or so clones, roughly 75% found once. This entry belongs to a study of cytomegalovirus exposure and HLA in healthy donors. Sequencing used PBMCs. This clonotype originated in a woman aged 25-40 years in good health and CMV-seronegative.

The CDR3 DNA reads TGTGCCAGCGCCTCCGGACGGGACTTTGTAGATGAGCAGTTCTTC. It specifies CASASGRDFVDEQFF. This sequence joins TRBV9 and TRBJ2-1, with a tentative D call TRBD2 (6 bases). This CDR3 region has 15 residues. Deletions cut 7 bases from V and 8 bases from J, with 22 bases between. Germline V gene sequence: CDR1 SGDLS, CDR2 YYNGEE.